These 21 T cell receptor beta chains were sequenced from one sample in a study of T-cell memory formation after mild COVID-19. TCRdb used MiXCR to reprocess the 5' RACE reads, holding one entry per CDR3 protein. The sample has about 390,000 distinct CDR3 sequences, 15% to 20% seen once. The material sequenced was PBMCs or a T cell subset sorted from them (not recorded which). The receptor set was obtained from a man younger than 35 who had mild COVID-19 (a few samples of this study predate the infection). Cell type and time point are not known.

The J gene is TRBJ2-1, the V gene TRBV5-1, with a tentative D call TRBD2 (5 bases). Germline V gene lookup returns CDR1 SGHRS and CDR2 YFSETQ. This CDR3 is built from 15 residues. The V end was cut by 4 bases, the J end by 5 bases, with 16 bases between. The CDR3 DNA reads TGCGCCAGCAGCGGCGCCCCGGGGTCCGACAATGAGCAGTTCTTC. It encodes CASSGAPGSDNEQFF.

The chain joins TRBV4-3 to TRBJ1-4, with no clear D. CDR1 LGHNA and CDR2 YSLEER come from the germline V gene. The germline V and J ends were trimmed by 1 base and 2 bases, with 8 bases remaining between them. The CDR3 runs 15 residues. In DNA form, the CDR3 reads TGCGCCAGCAGCCAAGGCCCGGTGACTAATGAAAAACTGTTTTTT. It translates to CASSQGPVTNEKLFF.

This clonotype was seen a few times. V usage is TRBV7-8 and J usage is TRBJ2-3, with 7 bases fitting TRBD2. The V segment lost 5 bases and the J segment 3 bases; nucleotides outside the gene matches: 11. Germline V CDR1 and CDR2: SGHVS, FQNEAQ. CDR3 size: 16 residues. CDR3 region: CASSPALREGTDTQYF. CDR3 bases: TGTGCCAGCAGCCCGGCCCTTAGGGAGGGAACAGATACGCAGTATTTT.

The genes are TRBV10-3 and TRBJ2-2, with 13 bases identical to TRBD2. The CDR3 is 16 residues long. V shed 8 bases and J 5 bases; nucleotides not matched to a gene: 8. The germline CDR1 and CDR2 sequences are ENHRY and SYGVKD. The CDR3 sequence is CAIATGLAGRTGELFF. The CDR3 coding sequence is TGTGCCATCGCCACGGGACTAGCGGGGAGGACCGGGGAGCTGTTTTTT.

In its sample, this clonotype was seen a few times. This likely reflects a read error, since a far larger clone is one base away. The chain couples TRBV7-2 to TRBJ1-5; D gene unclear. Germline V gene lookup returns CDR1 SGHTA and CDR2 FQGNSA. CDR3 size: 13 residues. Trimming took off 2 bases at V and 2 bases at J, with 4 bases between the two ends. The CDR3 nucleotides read TGTGCCAGCAGCTTAAAGGGCAATCAGCCCCAGCATTTT. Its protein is CASSLKGNQPQHF. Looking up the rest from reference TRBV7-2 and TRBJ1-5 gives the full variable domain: GAGVSQSPSNKVTEKGKDVELRCDPISGHTALYWYRQSLGQGLEFLIYFQGNSAPDKSGLPSDRFSAERTGGSVSTLTIQRTQQEDSAVYLCASSLKGNQPQHFGDGTRLSIL.

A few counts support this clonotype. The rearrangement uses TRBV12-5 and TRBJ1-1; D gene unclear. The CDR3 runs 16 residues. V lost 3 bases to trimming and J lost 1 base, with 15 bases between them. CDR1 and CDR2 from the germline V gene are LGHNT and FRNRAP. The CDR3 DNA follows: TGTGCTAGTGGTTTCAACATACGCCGGGCGAACACTGAAGCTTTCTTT. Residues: CASGFNIRRANTEAFF.

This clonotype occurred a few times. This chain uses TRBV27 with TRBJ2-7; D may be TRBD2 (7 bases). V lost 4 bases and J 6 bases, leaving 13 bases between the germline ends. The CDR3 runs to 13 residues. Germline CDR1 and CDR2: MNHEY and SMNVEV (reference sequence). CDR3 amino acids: CASSWGGGSEQYF. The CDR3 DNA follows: TGTGCCAGCAGTTGGGGAGGGGGAAGCGAGCAGTACTTC.

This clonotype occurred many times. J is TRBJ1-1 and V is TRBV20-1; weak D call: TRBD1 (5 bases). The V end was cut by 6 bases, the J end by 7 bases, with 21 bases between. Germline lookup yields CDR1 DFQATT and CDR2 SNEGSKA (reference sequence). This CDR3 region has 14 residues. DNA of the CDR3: TGCAGTGCGGACCGAACAGGCTCATCAATTGAAGCTTTCTTT. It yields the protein CSADRTGSSIEAFF.

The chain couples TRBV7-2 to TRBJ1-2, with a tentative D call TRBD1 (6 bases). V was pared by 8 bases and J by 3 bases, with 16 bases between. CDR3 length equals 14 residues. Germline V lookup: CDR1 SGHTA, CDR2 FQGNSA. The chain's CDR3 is CASLAATGYYGYTF. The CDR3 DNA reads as TGTGCCAGCCTGGCTGCGACAGGATACTATGGCTACACCTTC.

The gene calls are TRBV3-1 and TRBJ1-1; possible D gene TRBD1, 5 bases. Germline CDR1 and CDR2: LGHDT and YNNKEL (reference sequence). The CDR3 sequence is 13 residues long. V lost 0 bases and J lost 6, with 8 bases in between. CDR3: CASSQEAGSEAFF. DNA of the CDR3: TGTGCCAGCAGCCAAGAGGCAGGGTCTGAAGCTTTCTTT.

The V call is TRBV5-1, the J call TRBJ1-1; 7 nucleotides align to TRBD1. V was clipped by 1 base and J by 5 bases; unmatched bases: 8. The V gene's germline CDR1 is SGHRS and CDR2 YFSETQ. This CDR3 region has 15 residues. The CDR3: CASSLLIQGETEAFF. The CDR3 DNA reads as TGCGCCAGCAGCTTGCTCATTCAGGGGGAGACTGAAGCTTTCTTT.

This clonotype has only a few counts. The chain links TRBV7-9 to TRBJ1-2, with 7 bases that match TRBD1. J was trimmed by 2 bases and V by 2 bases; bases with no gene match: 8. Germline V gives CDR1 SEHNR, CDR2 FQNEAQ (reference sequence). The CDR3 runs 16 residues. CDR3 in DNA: TGTGCCAGCAGCTTATGGGACAGTCAATCGAACTATGGCTACACCTTC. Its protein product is CASSLWDSQSNYGYTF.

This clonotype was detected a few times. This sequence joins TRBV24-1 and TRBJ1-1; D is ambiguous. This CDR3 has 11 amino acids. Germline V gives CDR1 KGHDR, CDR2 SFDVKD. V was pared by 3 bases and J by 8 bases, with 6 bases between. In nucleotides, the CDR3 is TGTGCCACCAGTGATGGAGTGGAAGCTTTCTTT. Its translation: CATSDGVEAFF.

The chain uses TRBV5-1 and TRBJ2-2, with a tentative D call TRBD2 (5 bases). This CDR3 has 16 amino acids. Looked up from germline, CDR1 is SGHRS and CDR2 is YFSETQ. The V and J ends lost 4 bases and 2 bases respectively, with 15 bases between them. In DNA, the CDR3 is TGCGCCAGCAGCCCCGCGGGTAGCCTCAACACCGGGGAGCTGTTTTTT. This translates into CASSPAGSLNTGELFF.

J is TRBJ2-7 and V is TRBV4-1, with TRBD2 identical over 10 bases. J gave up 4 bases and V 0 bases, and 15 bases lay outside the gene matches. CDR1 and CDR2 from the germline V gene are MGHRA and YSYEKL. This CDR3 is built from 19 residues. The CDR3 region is CASSQDLMGQRGGSYEQYF. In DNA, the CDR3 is TGCGCCAGCAGCCAAGATTTGATGGGCCAGCGGGGGGGCTCGTACGAGCAGTACTTC.

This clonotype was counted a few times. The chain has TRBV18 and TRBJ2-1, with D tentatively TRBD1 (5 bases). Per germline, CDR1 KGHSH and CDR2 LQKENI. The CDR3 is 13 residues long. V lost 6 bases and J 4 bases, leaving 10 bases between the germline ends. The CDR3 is CASSQAGYNEQFF. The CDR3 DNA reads TGTGCCAGCTCTCAAGCAGGGTACAATGAGCAGTTCTTC.

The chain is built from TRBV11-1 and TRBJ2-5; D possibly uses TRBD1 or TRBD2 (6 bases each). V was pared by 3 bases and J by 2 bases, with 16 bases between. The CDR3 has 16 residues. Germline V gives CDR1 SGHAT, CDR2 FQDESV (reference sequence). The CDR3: CASSLAPGEEQETQYF. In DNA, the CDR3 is TGTGCCAGCAGCTTGGCTCCAGGGGAGGAACAAGAGACCCAGTACTTC.

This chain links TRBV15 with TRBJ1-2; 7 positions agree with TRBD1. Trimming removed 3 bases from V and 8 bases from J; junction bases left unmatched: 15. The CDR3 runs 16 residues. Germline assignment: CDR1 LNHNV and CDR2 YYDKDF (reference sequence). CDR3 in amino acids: CATSRDTGQVRRGYTF. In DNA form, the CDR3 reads TGTGCCACCAGCAGGGATACCGGACAGGTTCGTCGCGGCTACACCTTC.

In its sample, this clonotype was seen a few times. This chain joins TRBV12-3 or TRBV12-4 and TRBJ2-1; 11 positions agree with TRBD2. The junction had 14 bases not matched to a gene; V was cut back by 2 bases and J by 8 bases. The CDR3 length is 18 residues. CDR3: CASSLCRLAGGCLDEQFF. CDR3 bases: TGTGCCAGCAGTTTATGTCGTTTAGCGGGGGGGTGTTTGGATGAGCAGTTCTTC.

The CDR3 DNA follows: TGTGCCAGCAGCGAGGACAGGGGCTATCAGCCCCAGCATTTT. Its protein is CASSEDRGYQPQHF. The V gene is TRBV6-5, the J gene TRBJ1-5, with TRBD1 identical over 9 bases. V lost 6 bases, J lost 5 bases, and 5 bases stayed unmatched. Germline V CDR1 and CDR2: MNHEY, SVGAGI. The CDR3 sequence is 14 residues long.

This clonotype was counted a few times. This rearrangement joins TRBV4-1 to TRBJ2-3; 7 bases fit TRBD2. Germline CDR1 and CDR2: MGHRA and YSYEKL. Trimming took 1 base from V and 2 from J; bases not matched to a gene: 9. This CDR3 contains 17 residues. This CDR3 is CASSQGRASGSTDTQYF. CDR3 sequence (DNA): TGCGCCAGCAGCCAAGGCCGTGCTAGCGGTTCCACAGATACGCAGTATTTT.